The following is a T cell receptor beta chain sequence with its context. These data come from a study of blood T cell repertoires in COVID-19. In the study overall: The United States, Italy and Spain were the sources of the acute and convalescent COVID-19 samples. T cells, B-cell-depleted T cells, or PBMCs provided the cDNA or gDNA that served as material.

Source study methods: Amplifying reference gene primers gave estimates of nucleated cell counts. Produced via immunoSEQ multiplex PCR; TCRdb's table is partial and in-frame only. The DNA was the basis for D and trimming; V, J and clone size are from that table. Among 150,000 to 200,000 clones, approximately 82% were seen once, and the ten largest hold about 20%. J was trimmed by 2 bases and V by 6 bases; bases with no gene match: 6. Per the germline V gene, CDR1 is SNHLY and CDR2 is FYNNEI. There are 14 residues in the CDR3. This chain uses TRBV2 with TRBJ2-5; 7 nucleotides align to TRBD2. The sequence was obtained from a woman older than 75 with acute or convalescent COVID-19. Sequences were obtained from peripheral blood. Written as DNA, the CDR3 is TGTGCCAGCAGGGCCCGGACTAGTCAAGAGACCCAGTACTTC. Translation gives CASRARTSQETQYF. The whole variable domain, filled in from reference TRBV2 and TRBJ2-5, reads EPEVTQTPSHQVTQMGQEVILRCVPISNHLYFYWYRQILGQKVEFLVSFYNNEISEKSEIFDDQFSVERPDGSNFTLKIRSTKLEDSAMYFCASRARTSQETQYFGPGTRLLVL.